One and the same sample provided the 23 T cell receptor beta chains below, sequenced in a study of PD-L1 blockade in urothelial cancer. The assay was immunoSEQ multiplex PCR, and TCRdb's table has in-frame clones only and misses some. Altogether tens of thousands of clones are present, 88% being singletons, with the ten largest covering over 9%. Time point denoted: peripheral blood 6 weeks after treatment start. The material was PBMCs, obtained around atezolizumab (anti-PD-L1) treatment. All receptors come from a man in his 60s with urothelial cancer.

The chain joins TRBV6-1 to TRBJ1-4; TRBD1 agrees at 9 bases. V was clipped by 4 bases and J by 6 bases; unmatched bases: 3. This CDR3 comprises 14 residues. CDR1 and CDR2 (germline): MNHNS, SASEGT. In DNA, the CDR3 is TGTGCCAGCAGTGCCGGGACAGGGTATGAAAAACTGTTTTTT. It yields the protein CASSAGTGYEKLFF.

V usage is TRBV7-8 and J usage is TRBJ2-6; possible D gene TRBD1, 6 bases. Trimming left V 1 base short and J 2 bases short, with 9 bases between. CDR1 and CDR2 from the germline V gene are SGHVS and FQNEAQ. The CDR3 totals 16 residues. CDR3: CASSLGWTAGANVLTF. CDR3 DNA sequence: TGTGCCAGCAGCTTAGGGTGGACAGCTGGGGCCAACGTCCTGACTTTC.

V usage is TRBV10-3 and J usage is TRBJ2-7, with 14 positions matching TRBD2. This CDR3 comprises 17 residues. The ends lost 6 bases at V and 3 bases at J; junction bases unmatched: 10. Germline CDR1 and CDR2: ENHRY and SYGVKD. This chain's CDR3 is CAIRRGTSGSIVYEQYF. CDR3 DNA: TGTGCCATCAGGAGGGGGACTAGCGGGAGTATCGTCTACGAGCAGTACTTC.

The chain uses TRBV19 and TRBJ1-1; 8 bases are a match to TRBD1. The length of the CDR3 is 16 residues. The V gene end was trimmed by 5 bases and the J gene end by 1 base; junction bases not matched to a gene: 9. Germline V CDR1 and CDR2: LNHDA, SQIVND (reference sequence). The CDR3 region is CASSHIDRGTNTEAFF. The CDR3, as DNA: TGTGCCAGTAGTCACATAGACAGGGGTACGAACACTGAAGCTTTCTTT.

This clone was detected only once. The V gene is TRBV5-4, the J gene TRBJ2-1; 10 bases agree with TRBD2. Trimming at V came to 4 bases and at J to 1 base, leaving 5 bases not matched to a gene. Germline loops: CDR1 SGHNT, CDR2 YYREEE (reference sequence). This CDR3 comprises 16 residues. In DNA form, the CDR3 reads TGTGCCAGCAGCCACCGAGCGGGGGGGTCCTACAATGAGCAGTTCTTC. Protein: CASSHRAGGSYNEQFF.

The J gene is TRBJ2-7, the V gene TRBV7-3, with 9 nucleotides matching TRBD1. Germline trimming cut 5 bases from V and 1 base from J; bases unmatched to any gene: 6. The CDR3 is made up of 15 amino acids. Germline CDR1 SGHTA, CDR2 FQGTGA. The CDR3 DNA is TGTGCCAGCAGCCAACAGGGGGCAGCATCCTACGAGCAGTACTTC. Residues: CASSQQGAASYEQYF.

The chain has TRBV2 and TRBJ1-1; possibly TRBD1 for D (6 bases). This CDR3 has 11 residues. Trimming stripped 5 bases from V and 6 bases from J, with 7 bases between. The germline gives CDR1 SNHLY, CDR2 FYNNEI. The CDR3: CASSQGPEAFF. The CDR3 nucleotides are TGTGCCAGCAGTCAGGGGCCTGAAGCTTTCTTT.

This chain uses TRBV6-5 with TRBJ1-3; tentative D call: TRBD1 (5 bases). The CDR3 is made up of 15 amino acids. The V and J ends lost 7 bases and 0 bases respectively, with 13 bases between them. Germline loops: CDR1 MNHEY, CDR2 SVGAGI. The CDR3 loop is CASTNQGISGNTIYF. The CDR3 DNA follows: TGTGCCAGCACTAATCAGGGTATCTCTGGAAACACCATATATTTT.

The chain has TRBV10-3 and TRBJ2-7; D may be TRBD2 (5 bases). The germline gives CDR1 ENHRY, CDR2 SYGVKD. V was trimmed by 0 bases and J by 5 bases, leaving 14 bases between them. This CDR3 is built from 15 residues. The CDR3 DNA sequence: TGTGCCATCAGTGAGTCGGAGGCTGCTGGGCACGAGCAGTACTTC. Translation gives CAISESEAAGHEQYF.

The CDR3 spells CASSLGYGRGQETQYF. The CDR3 coding sequence is TGTGCCAGCAGTTTAGGATACGGGAGGGGGCAAGAGACCCAGTACTTC. The rearrangement uses TRBV5-5 and TRBJ2-5, with 8 bases aligning to TRBD2. Trimming cost V 5 bases and J 2 bases; bases outside gene matches: 11. The CDR3 loop spans 16 amino acids. Germline values: CDR1 SGHKS, CDR2 YYEKEE (reference sequence).

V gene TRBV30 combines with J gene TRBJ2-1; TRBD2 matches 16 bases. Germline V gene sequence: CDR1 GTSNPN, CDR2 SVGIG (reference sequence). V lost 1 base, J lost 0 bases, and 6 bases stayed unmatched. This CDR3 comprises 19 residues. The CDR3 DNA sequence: TGTGCCTGGAGTGACGGGACTAGCGGGGGGGTCGGCTCCTACAATGAGCAGTTCTTC. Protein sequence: CAWSDGTSGGVGSYNEQFF.

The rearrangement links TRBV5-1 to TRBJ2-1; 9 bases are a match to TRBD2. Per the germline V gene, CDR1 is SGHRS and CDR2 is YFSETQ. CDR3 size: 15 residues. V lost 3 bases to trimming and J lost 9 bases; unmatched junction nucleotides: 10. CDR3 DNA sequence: TGCGCCAGCAGCTCCAACCTAGCGGGAACTCTTGAGCAGTTCTTC. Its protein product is CASSSNLAGTLEQFF.

CDR3 sequence: CASSLDAGVPSYEQYF. CDR3 in DNA: TGTGCCAGCAGCTTGGACGCGGGAGTCCCCTCCTACGAGCAGTACTTC. This chain uses TRBV5-4 with TRBJ2-7; 7 nucleotides align to TRBD2. Per germline, CDR1 SGHNT and CDR2 YYREEE (reference sequence). V shed 0 bases and J 0 bases; nucleotides not matched to a gene: 6. This CDR3 has 16 amino acids. Using reference TRBV5-4 and TRBJ2-7 for the parts outside the CDR3, the full variable domain is ETGVTQSPTHLIKTRGQQVTLRCSSQSGHNTVSWYQQALGQGPQFIFQYYREEENGRGNFPPRFSGLQFPNYSSELNVNALELDDSALYLCASSLDAGVPSYEQYFGPGTRLTVT.

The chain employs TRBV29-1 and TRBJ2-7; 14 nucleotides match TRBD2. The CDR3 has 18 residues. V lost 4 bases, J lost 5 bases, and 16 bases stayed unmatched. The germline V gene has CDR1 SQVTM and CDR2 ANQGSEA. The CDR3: CSVAGGLRLAGGPDEQYF. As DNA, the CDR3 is TGCAGCGTTGCGGGAGGGTTACGACTAGCGGGAGGGCCCGACGAGCAGTACTTC.

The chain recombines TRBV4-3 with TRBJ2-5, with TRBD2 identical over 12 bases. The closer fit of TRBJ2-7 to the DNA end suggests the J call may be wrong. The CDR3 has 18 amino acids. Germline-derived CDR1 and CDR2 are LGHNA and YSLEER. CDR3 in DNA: TGCGCCAGCAGCCAGGTCCGGCTACTAGCGGGGGGTTCCTACGAGCAGTACTTC. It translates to CASSQVRLLAGGSYEQYF.

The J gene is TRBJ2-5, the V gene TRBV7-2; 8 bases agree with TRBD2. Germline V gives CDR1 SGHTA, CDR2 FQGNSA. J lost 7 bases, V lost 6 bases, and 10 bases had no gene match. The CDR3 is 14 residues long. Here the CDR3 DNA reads TGTGCCAGCAGAATCGCGGGGGGCGCTGTGACCCAGTACTTC. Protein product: CASRIAGGAVTQYF.

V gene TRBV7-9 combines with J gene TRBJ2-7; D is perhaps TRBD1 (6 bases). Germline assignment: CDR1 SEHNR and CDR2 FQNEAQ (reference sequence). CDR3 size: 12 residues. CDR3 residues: CASTGTRYEQYF. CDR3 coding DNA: TGTGCATCGACCGGGACAAGATACGAGCAGTACTTC.

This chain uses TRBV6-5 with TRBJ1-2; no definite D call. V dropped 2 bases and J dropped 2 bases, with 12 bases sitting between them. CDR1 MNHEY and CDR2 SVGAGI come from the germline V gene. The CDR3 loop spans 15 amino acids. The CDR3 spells CASSYQQGSNYGYTF. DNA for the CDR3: TGTGCCAGCAGTTACCAACAAGGGAGCAACTATGGCTACACCTTC.

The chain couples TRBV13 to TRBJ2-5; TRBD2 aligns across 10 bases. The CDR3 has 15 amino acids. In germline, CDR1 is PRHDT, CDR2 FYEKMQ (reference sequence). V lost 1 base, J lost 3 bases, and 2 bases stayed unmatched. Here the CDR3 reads CASSLERGGKETQYF. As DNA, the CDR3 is TGTGCCAGCAGCTTAGAGCGGGGGGGGAAAGAGACCCAGTACTTC.

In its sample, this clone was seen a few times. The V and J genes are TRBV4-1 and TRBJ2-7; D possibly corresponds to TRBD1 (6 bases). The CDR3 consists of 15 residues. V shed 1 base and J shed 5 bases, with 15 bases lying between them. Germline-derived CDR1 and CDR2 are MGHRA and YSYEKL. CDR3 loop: CASSQGLAGENEQYF. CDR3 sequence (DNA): TGCGCCAGCAGCCAAGGTCTGGCAGGGGAAAACGAGCAGTACTTC.

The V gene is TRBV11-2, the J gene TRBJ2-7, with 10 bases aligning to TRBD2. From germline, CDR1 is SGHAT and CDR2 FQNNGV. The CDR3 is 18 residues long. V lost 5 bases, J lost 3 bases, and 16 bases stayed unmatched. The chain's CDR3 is CASSTNSGLADVVYEQYF. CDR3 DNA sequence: TGTGCCAGCAGCACAAACTCAGGACTAGCGGATGTCGTCTACGAGCAGTACTTC.

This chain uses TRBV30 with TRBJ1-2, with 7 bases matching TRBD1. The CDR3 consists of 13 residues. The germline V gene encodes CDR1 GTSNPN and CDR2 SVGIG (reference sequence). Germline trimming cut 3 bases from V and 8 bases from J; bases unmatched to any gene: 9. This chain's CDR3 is CAWSADRSRGYTF. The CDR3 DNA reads TGTGCCTGGAGCGCGGACAGGTCGAGGGGCTACACCTTC.

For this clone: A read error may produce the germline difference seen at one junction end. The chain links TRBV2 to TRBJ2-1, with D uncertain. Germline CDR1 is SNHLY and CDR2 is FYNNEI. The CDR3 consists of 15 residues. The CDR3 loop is CASSEDRSRYNEQFF. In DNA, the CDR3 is TGTGCCAGCAGCGAAGATCGGAGTAGGTACAATGAGCAGTTCTTC.